This T cell receptor (beta chain) appears in the sequencing data of a study of T-cell reconstitution after alpha-beta-depleted transplantation in children (dated by TCRdb to 2016 to 2017). In terms of the full investigation: Using TCR repertoire profiling, the study followed T-cell immune reconstitution in a quantitative way in children after TCRalphabeta/CD19-depleted allogeneic hematopoietic cell transplantation.

What the study reported, not specific to this receptor: Over the following months the frequencies of hyperexpanded clones went down, and after one year T-cell counts and TCRbeta diversity were mostly credited to newly produced T cells. In some patients, high TCRbeta diversity at day 60 was attributed to recipient T cells and intrathymic progenitors that had survived conditioning. About two months after transplant, the apparently early recovery of alphabetaT-cell counts reportedly depended on just several hundred clones that had expanded rapidly and came from non-depleted graft cells.

The meaning of the sample's treatment or condition label: allogeneic hematopoietic cell transplantation with graft depleted of TCRalphabeta T cells and CD19 B cells. The transplant recipients were children given TCRalphabeta/CD19-depleted allogeneic hematopoietic cell grafts. Preparation of the library involved PCR. Sequencing was performed on an Illumina HiSeq 2500. Molecular barcoding was employed in the preparation of TCR libraries, with unique molecular identifiers being used to normalize TCRbeta repertoire quantification. TCRdb cleaned the public reads at Q25 with fastp, built clones with MiXCR and kept in-frame beta chains. Under each unique CDR3 protein, matching rows form one entry showing the most common genes and DNA. For this sample there are fewer than 550,000 distinct CDR3 sequences; 15% to 20% appear just once. In total, the top ten clones hold 25% to 30% of the sample. As regards this clonotype: Its antigen target is currently unknown. Base qualities are not recorded, but no much larger clone differs from it by a single base.

This material consisted of PBMCs, mostly from graft donor cells, taken 360 days after TCRalphabeta/CD19-depleted stem cell transplant. The clonotype was recovered from a boy less than two years old who had a stem cell transplant for Wiskott-Aldrich syndrome, so the T cells may come from the graft donor.

The nucleotide sequence is given as TGTGCCAGCAGCCCCAACGCCGGGACTAGCGGAACCGGGGAGCTGTTTTTT. This codes for CASSPNAGTSGTGELFF. The V and J genes are TRBV11-2 and TRBJ2-2; the central 11 bases match TRBD2. The CDR3, from cysteine to phenylalanine, totals 17 residues. CDR3 DNA is the only sequence kept; it has 51 bases, read in frame from the first base. Germline trimming amounts to 5 bases on V and 5 bases on J, with 10 as the count of junction bases outside the gene matches. The germline V gene supplies CDR1 SGHAT and CDR2 FQNNGV.